These 30 T cell receptor beta chains originate from one sample sequenced in a study of OX40 agonist ivuxolimab in advanced cancers. Receptor amplification or capture employed the immunoSEQ multiplex PCR assay. TCRdb took over this immuneACCESS table, retaining in-frame rearrangements with V and J assigned. Such tables are incomplete; in checked studies, under half of the missing clones stem from an unresolved V gene, and the remainder is unexplained. For this sample the table gives about 79,000 clones, of which 88% were detected only once. The top ten constitute roughly 4.3% of the sample. This sample comprised CD4+ or CD8+ T cells sorted from blood, obtained in a trial of the OX40 agonist ivuxolimab. These receptors all come from an adult with an advanced solid tumor such as melanoma, head and neck, liver or kidney cancer.

The gene calls are TRBV7-2 and TRBJ2-2; either TRBD1 or TRBD2 may supply D (5 bases each). Trimming took off 6 bases at V and 2 bases at J, with 13 bases between the two ends. This CDR3 spans 15 amino acids. Germline CDR1 and CDR2: SGHTA and FQGNSA. The CDR3 coding sequence is TGTGCCAGCAGGTCGCCGGGACCAAACACCGGGGAGCTGTTTTTT. Translation: CASRSPGPNTGELFF.

This sequence joins TRBV6-6 and TRBJ2-1; perhaps TRBD2 as D (6 bases). The germline V gene encodes CDR1 MNHNY and CDR2 SVGAGI (reference sequence). This CDR3 is 16 amino acids long. Trimming left V 5 bases short and J 5 bases short, with 19 bases between. DNA for the CDR3: TGTGCCAGCAGTCACGCCCCGGGAGTCGATAACAATGAGCAGTTCTTC. Residues: CASSHAPGVDNNEQFF.

This clone was seen just once. This rearrangement joins TRBV7-9 to TRBJ2-2; no clear D. V was clipped by 8 bases and J by 0 bases, with 10 bases between them. The CDR3 sequence is 14 residues long. CDR1 SEHNR and CDR2 FQNEAQ come from the germline V gene (reference sequence). CDR3 nucleotides: TGTGCCAGCGCCAGGCAAGCGAACACCGGGGAGCTGTTTTTT. This sequence encodes CASARQANTGELFF.

J is TRBJ2-5 and V is TRBV7-8; 14 nucleotides agree with TRBD2. Germline V lookup: CDR1 SGHVS, CDR2 FQNEAQ. V lost 5 bases to trimming and J lost 5 bases; unmatched junction nucleotides: 7. CDR3 length: 16 amino acids. Written as DNA, the CDR3 is TGTGCCAGCAGCCCCCGACTAGCGGGAGGGCGGGAGACCCAGTACTTC. Its translation is CASSPRLAGGRETQYF.

The V call is TRBV2, the J call TRBJ2-1; possibly TRBD2 for D (6 bases). The CDR3 sequence is 16 residues long. The V and J ends lost 3 bases and 3 bases respectively, with 15 bases between them. The V gene's germline CDR1 is SNHLY and CDR2 FYNNEI. CDR3 amino acids: CASSEAGTVYYNEQFF. In DNA form, the CDR3 reads TGTGCCAGCAGTGAGGCCGGGACTGTTTACTACAATGAGCAGTTCTTC.

V and J are TRBV5-1 and TRBJ2-7, with D possibly being TRBD2 (6 bases). CDR1 SGHRS and CDR2 YFSETQ come from the germline V gene. Trimming took 3 bases from V and 7 from J, leaving 23 bases between them. CDR3 length: 16 residues. CDR3 in DNA: TGCGCCAGCAGCTCGGGCCCCGGCGGGGCGGTAAGAGAGCAGTACTTC. Translated, it gives CASSSGPGGAVREQYF. Combining the CDR3 with reference TRBV5-1 and TRBJ2-7 gives the whole variable domain KAGVTQTPRYLIKTRGQQVTLSCSPISGHRSVSWYQQTPGQGLQFLFEYFSETQRNKGNFPGRFSGRQFSNSRSEMNVSTLELGDSALYLCASSSGPGGAVREQYFGPGTRLTVT.

The genes are TRBV5-1 and TRBJ2-3; TRBD1 matches at 7 bases. The CDR3 is made up of 15 amino acids. Germline lookup yields CDR1 SGHRS and CDR2 YFSETQ. V gave up 2 bases and J gave up 0 bases; unmatched junction bases: 3. CDR3 nucleotides: TGCGCCAGCAGCTTAACAGGGGTGAGCACAGATACGCAGTATTTT. Amino acid sequence: CASSLTGVSTDTQYF. Using reference TRBV5-1 and TRBJ2-3 for the parts outside the CDR3, the full variable domain is KAGVTQTPRYLIKTRGQQVTLSCSPISGHRSVSWYQQTPGQGLQFLFEYFSETQRNKGNFPGRFSGRQFSNSRSEMNVSTLELGDSALYLCASSLTGVSTDTQYFGPGTRLTVL.

The chain has TRBV5-3 and TRBJ2-7; 9 nucleotides line up with TRBD2. TRBV5-3 has ORF status, its function being uncertain. V shed 8 bases, J shed 3 bases, and the junction held 12 bases outside the gene matches. The CDR3 spans 15 residues. The CDR3 sequence is CASSLTDSGGYEQYF. CDR3 in DNA: TGTGCCAGCAGCCTAACTGATAGCGGGGGCTACGAGCAGTACTTC.

This chain joins TRBV15 and TRBJ2-3; TRBD1 might be the D (6 bases). CDR3 length: 16 residues. CDR1 is LNHNV and CDR2 is YYDKDF in the germline V gene (reference sequence). The ends were cut back, 5 bases at V and 2 bases at J, with 17 bases in the middle. CDR3 nucleotide sequence: TGTGCCACCAGCGGGGAGACCGGGACATACACAGATACGCAGTATTTT. Its protein is CATSGETGTYTDTQYF.

The chain recombines TRBV28 with TRBJ2-7; D is unresolved. The CDR3 runs to 16 residues. Per the germline V gene, CDR1 is MDHEN and CDR2 is SYDVKM. The germline V and J ends were trimmed by 4 bases and 4 bases, with 20 bases remaining between them. The CDR3 loop reads CASSSPSVGSWYEQYF. The CDR3 region has the DNA TGTGCCAGCAGTTCTCCCTCGGTGGGGTCCTGGTACGAGCAGTACTTC.

The chain joins TRBV11-3 to TRBJ1-4; no clear D. The V and J ends lost 1 base and 2 bases respectively, with 8 bases between them. The CDR3 contains 15 residues. In germline, CDR1 is SGHNT, CDR2 YENEEA. The CDR3 coding sequence is TGTGCCAGCAGCTTAGGTGGGAGCACTAATGAAAAACTGTTTTTT. Amino acid sequence: CASSLGGSTNEKLFF. Using reference TRBV11-3 and TRBJ1-4 for the parts outside the CDR3, the full variable domain is EAGVVQSPRYKIIEKKQPVAFWCNPISGHNTLYWYLQNLGQGPELLIRYENEEAVDDSQLPKDRFSAERLKGVDSTLKIQPAELGDSAVYLCASSLGGSTNEKLFFGSGTQLSVL.

The V call is TRBV4-2, the J call TRBJ2-7, with D uncertain. The V gene lost 1 base and the J gene lost 0 bases, with 7 bases spanning the gap. Germline V lookup: CDR1 LGHNA, CDR2 YNFKEQ. The CDR3 consists of 14 residues. CDR3 coding DNA: TGTGCCAGCAGCCAAGGTGGTGGCTCCTACGAGCAGTACTTC. Amino acids: CASSQGGGSYEQYF.

The genes are TRBV30 and TRBJ1-5; no clear D gene. The V and J ends lost 4 bases and 3 bases respectively, with 13 bases between them. The germline V gene encodes CDR1 GTSNPN and CDR2 SVGIG (reference sequence). The CDR3 runs 14 residues. Here the CDR3 reads CAWTSGGDNQPQHF. Here the CDR3 DNA reads TGTGCCTGGACCTCAGGTGGAGACAATCAGCCCCAGCATTTT.

The chain is built from TRBV5-5 and TRBJ1-2; D is perhaps TRBD1 (5 bases). Germline CDR1 SGHKS, CDR2 YYEKEE (reference sequence). The CDR3 is 13 residues long. The V gene lost 0 bases and the J gene lost 8 bases, with 11 bases spanning the gap. The DNA of the CDR3 is TGTGCCAGCAGCTTGGGGGCAGGGCAGGGCTACACCTTC. Amino acids: CASSLGAGQGYTF.

The chain joins TRBV7-2 to TRBJ1-4; perhaps TRBD1 as D (5 bases). The germline V gene encodes CDR1 SGHTA and CDR2 FQGNSA. Deletions cut 8 bases from V and 17 bases from J, with 21 bases between. This CDR3 region has 12 residues. This chain's CDR3 is CASGPGGVTLFF. The CDR3 nucleotides are TGTGCCAGCGGACCGGGGGGGGTCACCCTCTTTTTT. The entire variable domain, with the rest obtained from reference TRBV7-2 and TRBJ1-4, is as follows: GAGVSQSPSNKVTEKGKDVELRCDPISGHTALYWYRQSLGQGLEFLIYFQGNSAPDKSGLPSDRFSAERTGGSVSTLTIQRTQQEDSAVYLCASGPGGVTLFFGSGTQLSVL.

The CDR3 region is CASSVGVGGSTDTQYF. The DNA of the CDR3 is TGTGCCAGCAGCGTAGGGGTTGGGGGGAGCACAGATACGCAGTATTTT. The gene calls are TRBV9 and TRBJ2-3, with D tentatively TRBD2 (6 bases). CDR1 and CDR2 (germline): SGDLS, YYNGEE. CDR3 length equals 16 residues. V was trimmed by 0 bases and J by 0 bases, leaving 11 bases between them.

CDR3 sequence: CASSPRQFSEQFF. The CDR3 DNA follows: TGTGCCAGCAGCCCACGACAGTTTTCTGAGCAGTTCTTC. The chain is built from TRBV7-8 and TRBJ2-1; weak D call: TRBD1 (5 bases). V lost 5 bases and J 9 bases, leaving 14 bases between the germline ends. Germline-derived CDR1 and CDR2 are SGHVS and FQNEAQ. The CDR3 runs to 13 residues.

V gene TRBV10-3 combines with J gene TRBJ2-7; D is perhaps TRBD1 (5 bases). With 2 bases removed from V and 1 base from J, the gap between germline ends came to 9 bases. The CDR3 contains 14 residues. Per germline, CDR1 ENHRY and CDR2 SYGVKD. The CDR3 DNA is TGTGCCATCAGTGAGCAGGGAAAGTCCTACGAGCAGTACTTC. This sequence encodes CAISEQGKSYEQYF.

This clone was seen repeatedly, ten times or more. V gene TRBV7-3 combines with J gene TRBJ2-2, with 8 bases matching TRBD2. This CDR3 is 16 amino acids long. Germline CDR1 reads SGHTA; CDR2 reads FQGTGA. V lost 4 bases and J lost 1; bases outside the gene matches: 5. In DNA, the CDR3 is TGTGCCAGCAGCTCCCGGGAGGGACAGAACACCGGGGAGCTGTTTTTT. Its protein is CASSSREGQNTGELFF.

This clone was found once. The chain employs TRBV4-2 and TRBJ2-5, with 13 bases lining up with TRBD2. The CDR3 contains 16 residues. The germline V gene has CDR1 LGHNA and CDR2 YNFKEQ. The junction had 6 bases not matched to a gene; V was cut back by 4 bases and J by 4 bases. CDR3 loop: CASSRPGTSGTETQYF. The CDR3 DNA follows: TGTGCCAGCAGCCGACCCGGGACTAGCGGGACAGAGACCCAGTACTTC.

The chain employs TRBV7-9 and TRBJ2-2; D is unresolved. From germline, CDR1 is SEHNR and CDR2 FQNEAQ (reference sequence). The V gene lost 3 bases and the J gene lost 1 base, with 9 bases spanning the gap. This CDR3 contains 15 residues. CDR3 sequence (DNA): TGTGCCAGCAGCTTTCACTCGGTGAACACCGGGGAGCTGTTTTTT. This sequence encodes CASSFHSVNTGELFF.

This clone was observed once. The chain combines TRBV13 with TRBJ2-1; D uncertain. Germline V gene data show CDR1 as PRHDT and CDR2 as FYEKMQ (reference sequence). The V gene lost 1 base and the J gene lost 11 bases, with 6 bases spanning the gap. The CDR3 loop spans 11 amino acids. The CDR3 sequence is CASSLVYQQFF. CDR3 DNA: TGTGCCAGCAGCTTAGTCTATCAGCAGTTCTTC.

The rearrangement links TRBV5-1 to TRBJ2-1, with D possibly matching TRBD1 (8 bases). With 0 bases removed from V and 7 bases from J, the gap between germline ends came to 17 bases. The CDR3 consists of 16 residues. Per the germline V gene, CDR1 is SGHRS and CDR2 is YFSETQ. The CDR3: CASSLGGGQGGNEQFF. CDR3 nucleotides: TGCGCCAGCAGCTTGGGTGGCGGACAGGGAGGGAATGAGCAGTTCTTC. The entire variable domain, with the rest obtained from reference TRBV5-1 and TRBJ2-1, is as follows: KAGVTQTPRYLIKTRGQQVTLSCSPISGHRSVSWYQQTPGQGLQFLFEYFSETQRNKGNFPGRFSGRQFSNSRSEMNVSTLELGDSALYLCASSLGGGQGGNEQFFGPGTRLTVL.

The chain's CDR3 is CASSQPGTSGSSYNEQFF. CDR3 in DNA: TGCGCCAGCAGCCAACCTGGGACTAGCGGGAGCTCCTACAATGAGCAGTTCTTC. The chain combines TRBV5-1 with TRBJ2-1; 14 bases map to TRBD2. CDR1 is SGHRS and CDR2 is YFSETQ in the germline V gene. The junction had 6 bases not matched to a gene; V was cut back by 4 bases and J by 0 bases. The CDR3 extends over 18 amino acids.

V is TRBV4-1 and J is TRBJ2-1; 12 bases line up with TRBD2. Germline V gene lookup returns CDR1 MGHRA and CDR2 YSYEKL. The CDR3 loop spans 16 amino acids. With V trimmed by 4 bases and J by 6 bases, 7 bases remained unmatched. The CDR3 DNA is TGCGCCAGCAGCCGCCAACTAGCGGGAGGAAGCAATGAGCAGTTCTTC. Its protein is CASSRQLAGGSNEQFF.

The chain couples TRBV27 to TRBJ2-7; D possibly corresponds to TRBD1 (6 bases). CDR3 length: 12 residues. The V gene's germline CDR1 is MNHEY and CDR2 SMNVEV (reference sequence). The germline V and J ends were trimmed by 6 bases and 2 bases, with 8 bases remaining between them. As DNA, the CDR3 is TGTGCCAGCAGGGACAGAGCCTACGAGCAGTACTTC. Protein: CASRDRAYEQYF.

The chain recombines TRBV2 with TRBJ2-2; D is perhaps TRBD1 (6 bases). The CDR3 is 16 residues long. V was trimmed by 3 bases and J by 1 base, leaving 12 bases between them. Germline assignment: CDR1 SNHLY and CDR2 FYNNEI. The CDR3 DNA reads as TGTGCCAGCAGTGAGGGGAACAGGGTGAACACCGGGGAGCTGTTTTTT. As protein: CASSEGNRVNTGELFF. Based on the CDR3 plus reference TRBV2 and TRBJ2-2, the full variable domain is EPEVTQTPSHQVTQMGQEVILRCVPISNHLYFYWYRQILGQKVEFLVSFYNNEISEKSEIFDDQFSVERPDGSNFTLKIRSTKLEDSAMYFCASSEGNRVNTGELFFGEGSRLTVL.

The chain has TRBV7-2 and TRBJ1-2; D remains ambiguous. Trimming stripped 5 bases from V and 0 bases from J, with 13 bases between. CDR3 length: 15 amino acids. Germline lookup yields CDR1 SGHTA and CDR2 FQGNSA. CDR3: CASSASWGTNYGYTF. The CDR3 region has the DNA TGTGCCAGCAGCGCCAGCTGGGGAACTAACTATGGCTACACCTTC.

This chain connects TRBV5-1 to TRBJ2-1; TRBD1 aligns across 8 bases. V shed 4 bases and J 6 bases; nucleotides not matched to a gene: 9. Germline V gene data show CDR1 as SGHRS and CDR2 as YFSETQ. This CDR3 spans 15 amino acids. The CDR3 region is CASSRGQAGSNEQFF. For the CDR3, the DNA is TGCGCCAGCAGCCGGGGACAGGCCGGGTCCAATGAGCAGTTCTTC.

This clone was observed a few times. This sequence joins TRBV28 and TRBJ2-7; D not resolved. The germline V and J ends were trimmed by 5 bases and 3 bases, with 2 bases remaining between them. The CDR3 runs to 10 residues. Germline assignment: CDR1 MDHEN and CDR2 SYDVKM. The CDR3, as DNA: TGTGCCAGCAGTCACTACGAGCAGTACTTC. It is translated as CASSHYEQYF.